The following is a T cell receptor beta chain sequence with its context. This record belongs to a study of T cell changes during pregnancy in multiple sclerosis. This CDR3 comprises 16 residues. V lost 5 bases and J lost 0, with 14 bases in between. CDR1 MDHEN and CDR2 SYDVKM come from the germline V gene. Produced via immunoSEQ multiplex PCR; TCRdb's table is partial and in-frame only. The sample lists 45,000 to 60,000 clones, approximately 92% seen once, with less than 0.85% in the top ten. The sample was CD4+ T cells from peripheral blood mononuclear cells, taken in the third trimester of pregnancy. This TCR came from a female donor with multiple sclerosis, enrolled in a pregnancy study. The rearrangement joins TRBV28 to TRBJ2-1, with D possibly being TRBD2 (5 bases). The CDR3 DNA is TGTGCCAGCAGTCCCCCGGGGTTTAGCTCCTACAATGAGCAGTTCTTC. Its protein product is CASSPPGFSSYNEQFF. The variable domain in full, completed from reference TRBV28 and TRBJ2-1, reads DVKVTQSSRYLVKRTGEKVFLECVQDMDHENMFWYRQDPGLGLRLIYFSYDVKMKEKGDIPEGYSVSREKKERFSLILESASTNQTSMYLCASSPPGFSSYNEQFFGPGTRLTVL.